The next 18 T cell receptor beta chains were all read from a single sample in a study of yellow fever vaccine responses in identical twins. MiXCR, run by TCRdb on the RT-PCR reads, gives a single entry per CDR3 protein. The data show approximately 900 distinct CDR3 sequences, approximately 80% seen once. This specimen consisted of T cells from blood (PBMCs), unsorted or a sorted subset (not recorded which), obtained before or after yellow fever vaccination (not recorded which). All receptors come from a woman aged 18-29 years who received the yellow fever vaccine.

The chain employs TRBV10-3 and TRBJ1-5; TRBD1 matches 9 bases. The CDR3 has 16 amino acids. V trimming: 3 bases; J trimming: 2 bases; junction bases outside the gene matches: 5. CDR1 and CDR2 (germline): ENHRY, SYGVKD. The CDR3 DNA follows: TGTGCCATCAGTGATGACAGGGGGGCGGGCAATCAGCCCCAGCATTTT. Translating gives CAISDDRGAGNQPQHF.

This chain uses TRBV5-4 with TRBJ1-6; D gene ambiguous. Per germline, CDR1 SGHNT and CDR2 YYREEE (reference sequence). The V gene lost 1 base and the J gene lost 0 bases, with 11 bases spanning the gap. CDR3 size: 17 residues. The DNA for the CDR3 is TGTGCCAGCAGCTTGTTTACAAGGAGCTCCTATAATTCACCCCTCCACTTT. It codes for CASSLFTRSSYNSPLHF.

The CDR3 spells CASSPPGVNQPQHF. The CDR3 region has the DNA TGTGCCAGCAGCCCTCCAGGAGTTAATCAGCCCCAGCATTTT. The chain recombines TRBV12-3 or TRBV12-4 with TRBJ1-5, with D uncertain. The CDR3 is made up of 14 amino acids. Trimming left V 6 bases short and J 4 bases short, with 13 bases between.

This clonotype has more than one count but fewer than ten. The chain carries TRBV13 and TRBJ1-5; 11 positions match TRBD1. CDR3 size: 15 residues. V trimming: 6 bases; J trimming: 7 bases; junction bases outside the gene matches: 8. Per the germline V gene, CDR1 is PRHDT and CDR2 is FYEKMQ (reference sequence). This chain's CDR3 is CASRRGQGAGQPQHF. The DNA of the CDR3 is TGTGCCAGCAGGAGAGGACAGGGGGCAGGGCAGCCCCAGCATTTT.

This clonotype turned up a few times. This chain joins TRBV11-2 and TRBJ2-1; tentative D call: TRBD2 (6 bases). CDR1 is SGHAT and CDR2 is FQNNGV in the germline V gene. V was trimmed by 3 bases and J by 7 bases, leaving 13 bases between them. This CDR3 is built from 14 residues. As DNA, the CDR3 is TGTGCCAGCAGCTTGGACGGGAGTGGGAATGAGCAGTTCTTC. Its translation is CASSLDGSGNEQFF.

The chain has TRBV11-3 and TRBJ2-3; D is uncertain. CDR1 and CDR2 from the germline V gene are SGHNT and YENEEA. CDR3 length: 16 residues. V lost 1 base and J lost 0, with 11 bases in between. CDR3 nucleotide sequence: TGTGCCAGCAGCTTAGTGCCTAGGCGAAGCACAGATACGCAGTATTTT. Translation gives CASSLVPRRSTDTQYF.

V gene TRBV11-3 combines with J gene TRBJ2-1, with D possibly matching TRBD1 (7 bases). The V gene lost 1 base and the J gene lost 4 bases, with 11 bases spanning the gap. There are 15 residues in the CDR3. Germline-derived CDR1 and CDR2 are SGHNT and YENEEA. CDR3 region: CASSLVEGQYNEQFF. As DNA, the CDR3 is TGTGCCAGCAGCTTAGTGGAGGGACAGTACAATGAGCAGTTCTTC.

The V gene is TRBV10-1, the J gene TRBJ2-2; D may match TRBD1 or TRBD2 (5 bases each). The CDR3 runs to 15 residues. The V gene lost 5 bases and the J gene lost 5 bases, with 15 bases spanning the gap. Germline V CDR1 and CDR2: WNHNN, SYGVQD (reference sequence). The DNA of the CDR3 is TGCGCCAGCAGTCTCTTTAGAGGGGATACCGGGGAGCTGTTTTTT. Encoded protein: CASSLFRGDTGELFF.

The chain couples TRBV29-1 to TRBJ2-1; 8 positions match TRBD2. The germline V gene encodes CDR1 SQVTM and CDR2 ANQGSEA. The CDR3 consists of 16 residues. Trimming took 0 bases from V and 0 from J; bases not matched to a gene: 4. In DNA form, the CDR3 reads TGCAGCGTTGAAGATGCCAGCGGGAGCTCCTACAATGAGCAGTTCTTC. Its protein is CSVEDASGSSYNEQFF.

This clonotype was seen only once. The chain recombines TRBV29-1 with TRBJ1-5, with unresolved D. V gave up 4 bases and J gave up 2 bases, with 9 bases separating them. CDR3 length equals 13 residues. Per the germline V gene, CDR1 is SQVTM and CDR2 is ANQGSEA. The CDR3 region is CSVGPLGNQPQHF. As DNA, the CDR3 is TGCAGCGTTGGCCCCCTAGGCAATCAGCCCCAGCATTTT. Combining the CDR3 with reference TRBV29-1 and TRBJ1-5 gives the whole variable domain SAVISQKPSRDICQRGTSLTIQCQVDSQVTMMFWYRQQPGQSLTLIATANQGSEATYESGFVIDKFPISRPNLTFSTLTVSNMSPEDSSIYLCSVGPLGNQPQHFGDGTRLSIL.

In its sample, this clonotype was seen a few times. J is TRBJ2-3 and V is TRBV11-3; 9 positions match TRBD1. Unmatched junction bases numbered 7, after V lost 5 bases and J lost 4 bases. The V gene's germline CDR1 is SGHNT and CDR2 YENEEA. The CDR3 contains 15 residues. The DNA for the CDR3 is TGTGCCAGCAGCCCCGGGACAGGGTGGGCAGATACGCAGTATTTT. Translating gives CASSPGTGWADTQYF.

Only a few counts were recorded for this clonotype. The CDR3 sequence is CASSYSFMTSGANVLTF. In DNA, the CDR3 is TGTGCCAGCAGTTACTCCTTTATGACCTCTGGGGCCAACGTCCTGACTTTC. The chain uses TRBV6-5 and TRBJ2-6; D remains unclear. The CDR3 is 17 amino acids. Trimming removed 0 bases from V and 0 bases from J, with 9 bases in between. Germline-derived CDR1 and CDR2 are MNHEY and SVGAGI.

This clonotype showed up just once. The genes are TRBV6-2 or TRBV6-3 and TRBJ2-1, with 10 bases identical to TRBD2. V was clipped by 2 bases and J by 3 bases; unmatched bases: 10. There are 18 residues in the CDR3. Germline CDR1 is MNHEY and CDR2 is SVGEGT. CDR3 region: CASSYAVAGGISYNEQFF. The CDR3 DNA reads TGTGCCAGCAGTTACGCGGTAGCGGGAGGAATCAGCTACAATGAGCAGTTCTTC.

V usage is TRBV5-1 and J usage is TRBJ2-2; the D gene is possibly TRBD2 (5 bases). The V gene's germline CDR1 is SGHRS and CDR2 YFSETQ. The germline V and J ends were trimmed by 7 bases and 8 bases, with 21 bases remaining between them. The CDR3 totals 15 residues. The CDR3, as DNA: TGCGCCAGCGGCCCGGGATCTACTACACCGGGGGAGCTGTTTTTT. It translates to CASGPGSTTPGELFF.

The chain carries TRBV7-6 and TRBJ1-5; D is possibly TRBD1 (5 bases). The CDR3 totals 14 residues. Germline CDR1 is SGHVS and CDR2 is FNYEAQ. Trimming removed 2 bases from V and 6 bases from J, with 11 bases in between. This CDR3 reads CASSLNGRAQPQHF. The CDR3 bases are TGTGCCAGCAGCTTAAATGGCAGGGCTCAGCCCCAGCATTTT.

This chain uses TRBV10-3 with TRBJ1-1, with 8 bases that match TRBD1. The CDR3 is 13 amino acids. The germline CDR1 and CDR2 sequences are ENHRY and SYGVKD. V lost 7 bases, J lost 1 base, and 2 bases stayed unmatched. CDR3 sequence reads: CAIKDRANTEAFF. The CDR3 DNA reads as TGTGCCATCAAGGACAGGGCGAACACTGAAGCTTTCTTT.

V usage is TRBV6-5 and J usage is TRBJ2-1, with 8 bases fitting TRBD2. V lost 6 bases to trimming and J lost 0 bases; unmatched junction nucleotides: 10. Per germline, CDR1 MNHEY and CDR2 SVGAGI. The CDR3 loop spans 17 amino acids. The CDR3 reads CASRYTSGGSSYNEQFF. Written as DNA, the CDR3 is TGTGCCAGCAGGTATACTAGCGGAGGAAGCTCCTACAATGAGCAGTTCTTC.

This chain connects TRBV13 to TRBJ2-3, with 8 nucleotides matching TRBD2. Germline values: CDR1 PRHDT, CDR2 FYEKMQ (reference sequence). The CDR3 spans 16 residues. V gave up 0 bases and J gave up 2 bases; unmatched junction bases: 4. This chain's CDR3 is CASSLGFSGNTDTQYF. In DNA form, the CDR3 reads TGTGCCAGCAGCTTAGGGTTTAGCGGGAACACAGATACGCAGTATTTT.